This T cell receptor (beta chain) comes out of a study of T cells in Graves' hyperthyroidism and ophthalmopathy. General study results and limits: Blood also carried most thyroid clonotypes expanded above 0.001.

Ten or more counts support this clonotype. Its target is unknown. From RNA transcripts, TCR beta CDR3 regions were amplified. With the HTBI primer set, the TCR CDR3 went through a first round of RT-PCR. TCRdb itself ran the multiplex PCR reads through MiXCR, one entry per CDR3 protein. Of about 700,000 distinct CDR3 sequences detected, around 15% appear once; the ten largest clones hold 10%. The CDR3 spans 14 residues. Germline V gene sequence: CDR1 SNHLY, CDR2 FYNNEI. V was cut by 6 bases and J by 7 bases, with 13 bases left in between. This rearrangement joins TRBV2 to TRBJ1-6; D gene ambiguous. This TCR derives from a woman younger than 30 with Graves' hyperthyroidism. The sequencing input was blood. For the CDR3, the DNA is TGTGCCAGCAGGCCCGGGGTTACGAATTCACCCCTCCACTTT. Protein product: CASRPGVTNSPLHF.